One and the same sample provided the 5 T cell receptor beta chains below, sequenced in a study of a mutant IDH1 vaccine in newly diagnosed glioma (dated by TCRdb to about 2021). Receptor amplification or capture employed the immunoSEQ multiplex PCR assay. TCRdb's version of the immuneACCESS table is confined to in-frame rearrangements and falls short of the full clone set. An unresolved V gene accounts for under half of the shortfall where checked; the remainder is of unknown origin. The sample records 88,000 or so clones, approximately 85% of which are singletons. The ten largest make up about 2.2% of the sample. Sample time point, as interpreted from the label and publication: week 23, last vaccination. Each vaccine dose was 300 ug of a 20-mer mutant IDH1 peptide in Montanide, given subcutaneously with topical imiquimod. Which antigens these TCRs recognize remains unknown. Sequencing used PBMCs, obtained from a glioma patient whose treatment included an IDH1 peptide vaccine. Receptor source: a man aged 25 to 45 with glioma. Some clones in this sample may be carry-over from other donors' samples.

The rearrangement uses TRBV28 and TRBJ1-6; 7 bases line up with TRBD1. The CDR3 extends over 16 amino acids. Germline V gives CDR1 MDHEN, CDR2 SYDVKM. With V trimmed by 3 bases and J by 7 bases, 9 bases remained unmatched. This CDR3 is CASSLGGQPTNSPLHF. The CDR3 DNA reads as TGTGCCAGCAGTTTGGGGGGACAGCCTACAAATTCACCCCTCCACTTT.

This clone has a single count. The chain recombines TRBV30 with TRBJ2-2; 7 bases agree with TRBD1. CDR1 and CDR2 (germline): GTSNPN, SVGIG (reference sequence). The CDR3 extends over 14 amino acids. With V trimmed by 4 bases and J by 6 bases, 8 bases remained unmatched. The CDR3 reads CAWKGVRGSGELFF. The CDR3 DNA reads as TGTGCCTGGAAAGGAGTCAGGGGGTCCGGGGAGCTGTTTTTT.

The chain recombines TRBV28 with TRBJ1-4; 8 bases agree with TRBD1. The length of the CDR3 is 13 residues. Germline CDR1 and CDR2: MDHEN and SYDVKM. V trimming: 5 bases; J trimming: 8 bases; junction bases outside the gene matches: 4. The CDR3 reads CASSTGGNEKLFF. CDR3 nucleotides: TGTGCCAGCAGTACAGGGGGGAACGAAAAACTGTTTTTT.

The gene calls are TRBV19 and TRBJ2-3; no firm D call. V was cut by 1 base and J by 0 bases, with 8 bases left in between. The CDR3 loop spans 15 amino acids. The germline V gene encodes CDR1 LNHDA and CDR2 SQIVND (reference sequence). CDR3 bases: TGTGCCAGTAGTATAGTAACACCAAGCACAGATACGCAGTATTTT. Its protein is CASSIVTPSTDTQYF.

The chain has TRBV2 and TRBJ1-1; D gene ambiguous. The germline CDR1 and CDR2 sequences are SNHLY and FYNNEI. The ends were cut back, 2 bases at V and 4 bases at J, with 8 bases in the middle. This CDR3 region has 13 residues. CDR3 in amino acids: CASSEQLFTEAFF. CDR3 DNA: TGTGCCAGCAGTGAACAGCTATTCACTGAAGCTTTCTTT.